This note documents a single T cell receptor beta chain sequence. Germline V gene lookup returns CDR1 SGHNT and CDR2 YYREEE (reference sequence). This CDR3 contains 15 residues. V was clipped by 1 base and J by 4 bases, with 14 bases between them. This specimen belongs to a study of blood T cell repertoires in COVID-19. Study in general: PBMCs, B-cell-depleted T cells, or T cells were the source of the cDNA or gDNA that made up the material.

One Seattle source followed patients from active infection through their disease course. Authors' processing steps: Amplification of reference gene primers provided the estimated nucleated cell counts. Measured with immunoSEQ multiplex PCR; TCRdb has only the in-frame clones, and not every one. D and trimming were read from the DNA, whereas the V and J calls and clone size are those reported in that table. The sample yields about 120,000 clones, 90% seen once. The chain combines TRBV5-4 with TRBJ1-2; D is possibly TRBD1 (5 bases). The clonotype comes from a woman in her sixties or seventies with COVID-19, enrolled during active disease. Sample: peripheral blood. The chain's CDR3 is CASSLSTAPLYGYTF. The CDR3 bases are TGTGCCAGCAGCTTGTCGACAGCACCCCTCTATGGCTACACCTTC.